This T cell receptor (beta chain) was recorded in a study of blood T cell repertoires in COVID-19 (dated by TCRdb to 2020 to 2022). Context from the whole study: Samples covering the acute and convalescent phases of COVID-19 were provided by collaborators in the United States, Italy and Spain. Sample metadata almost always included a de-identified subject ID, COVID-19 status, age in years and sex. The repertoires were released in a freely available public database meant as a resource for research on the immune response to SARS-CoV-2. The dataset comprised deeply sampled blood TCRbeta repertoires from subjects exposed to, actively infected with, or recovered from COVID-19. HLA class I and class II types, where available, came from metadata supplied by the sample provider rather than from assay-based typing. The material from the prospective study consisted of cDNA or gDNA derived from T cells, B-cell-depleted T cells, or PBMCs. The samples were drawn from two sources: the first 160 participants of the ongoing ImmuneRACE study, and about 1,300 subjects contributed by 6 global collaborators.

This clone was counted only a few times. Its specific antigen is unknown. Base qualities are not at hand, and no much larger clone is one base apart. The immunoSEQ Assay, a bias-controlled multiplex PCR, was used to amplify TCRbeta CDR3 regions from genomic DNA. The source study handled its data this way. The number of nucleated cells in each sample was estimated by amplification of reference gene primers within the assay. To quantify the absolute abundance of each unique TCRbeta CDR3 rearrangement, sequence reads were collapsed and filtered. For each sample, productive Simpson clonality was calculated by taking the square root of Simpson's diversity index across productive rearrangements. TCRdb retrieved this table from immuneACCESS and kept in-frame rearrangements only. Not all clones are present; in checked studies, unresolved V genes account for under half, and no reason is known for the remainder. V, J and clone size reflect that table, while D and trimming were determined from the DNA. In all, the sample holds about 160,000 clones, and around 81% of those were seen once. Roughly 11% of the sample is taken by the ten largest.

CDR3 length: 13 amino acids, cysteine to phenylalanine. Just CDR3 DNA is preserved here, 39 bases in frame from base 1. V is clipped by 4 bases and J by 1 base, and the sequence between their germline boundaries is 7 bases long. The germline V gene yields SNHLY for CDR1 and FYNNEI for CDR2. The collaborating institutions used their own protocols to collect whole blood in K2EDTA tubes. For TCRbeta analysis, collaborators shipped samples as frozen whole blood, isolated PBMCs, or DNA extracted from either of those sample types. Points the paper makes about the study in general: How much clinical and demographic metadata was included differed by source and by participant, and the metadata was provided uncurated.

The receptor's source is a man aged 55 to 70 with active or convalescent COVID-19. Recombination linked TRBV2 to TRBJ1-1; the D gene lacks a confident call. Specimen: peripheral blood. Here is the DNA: TGTGCCAGCAGTGCCGACACGAACACTGAAGCTTTCTTT. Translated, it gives CASSADTNTEAFF.